The 19 T cell receptor beta chains below were found in one sample sequenced in a study of CD8+CD57+ T cells in acquired aplastic anemia. The sequenced patients had an expansion of CD8+CD57+ cells seen by flow cytometry. Genomic DNA, serving as template, underwent TCR beta VDJ and CDR3 profiling. MiXCR was run by TCRdb on the reads, yielding one entry per CDR3 protein. The sample shows roughly 100,000 distinct CDR3 sequences, roughly two thirds of them seen only once. Sequencing was performed on sorted CD4+, CD8+, or CD8+CD57+ T cells (not recorded which) from PBMCs. These receptors were collected from a human donor with aplastic anemia.

This rearrangement joins TRBV25-1 to TRBJ2-1; maybe TRBD1 (5 bases). The CDR3 covers 14 residues. V lost 1 base and J 7 bases, leaving 11 bases between the germline ends. CDR1 is MGHDK and CDR2 is SYGVNS in the germline V gene. CDR3 loop: CASSESPKGNEQFF. The DNA of the CDR3 is TGTGCCAGCAGTGAATCGCCTAAGGGGAATGAGCAGTTCTTC.

The chain recombines TRBV2 with TRBJ1-1; TRBD1 is a possible D gene (6 bases). Between the trimmed V and J ends, which lost 6 bases and 1 base, there was a span of 9 bases. The germline CDR1 and CDR2 sequences are SNHLY and FYNNEI. This CDR3 has 13 amino acids. The CDR3 here is CASRTGGNTEAFF. DNA for the CDR3: TGTGCCAGCAGGACAGGCGGGAACACTGAAGCTTTCTTT.

This clonotype was detected ten times or more. Possible read error: a much larger clone is one base away. This chain links TRBV24-1 with TRBJ1-4; possibly TRBD1 for D (6 bases). This CDR3 is 15 amino acids long. Germline CDR1 and CDR2: KGHDR and SFDVKD. The CDR3: CTTSDGWGRGEKLFF. The CDR3 bases are TGTACCACCAGTGACGGTTGGGGGCGCGGTGAAAAACTGTTTTTT.

This clonotype was observed at least ten times. This chain connects TRBV27 to TRBJ2-1, with a tentative D call TRBD1 (6 bases). The CDR3 runs to 14 residues. Looked up from germline, CDR1 is MNHEY and CDR2 is SMNVEV (reference sequence). V dropped 6 bases and J dropped 5 bases, with 14 bases sitting between them. For the CDR3, the DNA is TGTGCCAGCAGAAGGGGGAGTGGACACAATGAGCAGTTCTTC. Translation gives CASRRGSGHNEQFF.

The J gene is TRBJ1-1, the V gene TRBV7-8; D is perhaps TRBD1 (6 bases). Trimming shortened V by 1 base and J by 5 bases, and 11 bases separated the two germline ends. The germline V gene encodes CDR1 SGHVS and CDR2 FQNEAQ. This CDR3 is built from 14 residues. CDR3 in DNA: TGTGCCAGCAGCTTAGTGGGGGGGGCAACTGAAGCTTTCTTT. Amino acid sequence: CASSLVGGATEAFF. The complete variable domain, with remaining parts taken from reference TRBV7-8 and TRBJ1-1, reads GAGVSQSPRYKVAKRGQDVALRCDPISGHVSLFWYQQALGQGPEFLTYFQNEAQLDKSGLPSDRFFAERPEGSVSTLKIQRTQQEDSAVYLCASSLVGGATEAFFGQGTRLTVV.

V is TRBV20-1 and J is TRBJ2-3; maybe TRBD2 (5 bases). CDR1 is DFQATT, CDR2 SNEGSKA, per germline (reference sequence). Deletions cut 0 bases from V and 7 bases from J, with 17 bases between. This CDR3 has 15 amino acids. The CDR3, as DNA: TGCAGTGCTAGAGATGCGGCTAGCCCCAGAAATACGCAGTATTTT. Its translation: CSARDAASPRNTQYF.

This chain uses TRBV5-8 with TRBJ1-5, with D possibly matching TRBD1 (6 bases). V lost 4 bases to trimming and J lost 6 bases, with 14 bases between them. This CDR3 region has 14 residues. Germline CDR1 is SGHTS and CDR2 is YDEGEE. This CDR3 is CASSRRDTSQPQHF. DNA for the CDR3: TGTGCCAGCAGCCGCCGGGACACGAGTCAGCCCCAGCATTTT.

At least ten counts were recorded for this clonotype. The chain couples TRBV11-2 to TRBJ1-5; 8 nucleotides match TRBD1. V was pared by 4 bases and J by 0 bases, with 8 bases of the junction left unmatched. Germline CDR1 and CDR2: SGHAT and FQNNGV. The CDR3 runs 17 residues. The CDR3 reads CASSSDRVDNSNQPQHF. The CDR3 DNA follows: TGTGCCAGCAGCTCGGACAGGGTTGATAATAGCAATCAGCCCCAGCATTTT.

This clonotype came up once. This chain uses TRBV15 with TRBJ1-6; 7 bases agree with TRBD1. This CDR3 contains 16 residues. The V gene's germline CDR1 is LNHNV and CDR2 YYDKDF (reference sequence). Trimming took 0 bases from V and 6 from J; bases not matched to a gene: 5. CDR3: CATSRETGSGNSPLHF. The CDR3 coding sequence is TGTGCCACCAGCAGAGAGACAGGGTCGGGTAATTCACCCCTCCACTTT. Looking up the rest from reference TRBV15 and TRBJ1-6 gives the full variable domain: DAMVIQNPRYQVTQFGKPVTLSCSQTLNHNVMYWYQQKSSQAPKLLFHYYDKDFNNEADTPDNFQSRRPNTSFCFLDIRSPGLGDTAMYLCATSRETGSGNSPLHFGNGTRLTVT.

This clonotype has a count of ten or more. The V and J genes are TRBV20-1 and TRBJ2-5; perhaps TRBD2 as D (5 bases). This CDR3 has 13 residues. Trimming took 2 bases from V and 1 from J, leaving 8 bases between them. The germline CDR1 and CDR2 sequences are DFQATT and SNEGSKA (reference sequence). CDR3 bases: TGCAGTGCTAGACTCCTAGCCCAAGAGACCCAGTACTTC. It yields the protein CSARLLAQETQYF.

This clonotype has just a few counts. The chain couples TRBV7-9 to TRBJ1-2; 12 positions match TRBD1. CDR1 and CDR2 (germline): SEHNR, FQNEAQ (reference sequence). The CDR3 sequence is 14 residues long. The trim removed 5 bases at V and 7 bases at J, leaving 5 bases unmatched. The CDR3 bases are TGTGCCAGCAGCCGGGGGACAGGGGGCGGTGGCTACACCTTC. It translates to CASSRGTGGGGYTF.

This clonotype was seen a few times. The chain is built from TRBV25-1 and TRBJ2-3; D is unresolved. CDR1 is MGHDK and CDR2 is SYGVNS in the germline V gene. The ends were cut back, 5 bases at V and 0 bases at J, with 9 bases in the middle. The CDR3 has 14 amino acids. The CDR3 region has the DNA TGTGCCAGCAGTCCGACCTGGAGCACAGATACGCAGTATTTT. Translating it yields CASSPTWSTDTQYF. The full variable domain, in which reference TRBV25-1 and TRBJ2-3 provide the parts outside the CDR3, is EADIYQTPRYLVIGTGKKITLECSQTMGHDKMYWYQQDPGMELHLIHYSYGVNSTEKGDLSSESTVSRIRTEHFPLTLESARPSHTSQYLCASSPTWSTDTQYFGPGTRLTVL.

CDR3 in amino acids: CASSISGDTGELFF. The CDR3 bases are TGTGCCAGTAGTATCTCAGGGGACACCGGGGAGCTGTTTTTT. This chain joins TRBV19 and TRBJ2-2; possibly TRBD1 for D (6 bases). The CDR3 contains 14 residues. Germline V gives CDR1 LNHDA, CDR2 SQIVND (reference sequence). V gave up 3 bases and J gave up 3 bases, with 8 bases separating them.

The CDR3 spells CASSLRFQSGNTIYF. The CDR3 DNA reads TGTGCCAGCAGCTTACGGTTCCAGAGCGGAAACACCATATATTTT. The chain carries TRBV11-3 and TRBJ1-3; D not resolved. V shed 2 bases and J shed 4 bases, with 12 bases lying between them. Per germline, CDR1 SGHNT and CDR2 YENEEA. This CDR3 spans 15 amino acids.

On this clonotype itself: One end of the junction does not line up with germline, which may come from a read error. The chain has TRBV29-1 and TRBJ2-1; 9 bases line up with TRBD2. Germline CDR1 reads SQVTM; CDR2 reads ANQGSEA. The CDR3 covers 14 residues. DNA for the CDR3: TGCGGCGTGATGACTAGCGGCTCCTACAATGAGCAGTTCTTC. It specifies CGVMTSGSYNEQFF.

The chain links TRBV7-9 to TRBJ2-3; D possibly matches TRBD1 or TRBD2 (6 bases each). The V gene's germline CDR1 is SEHNR and CDR2 FQNEAQ (reference sequence). This CDR3 has 13 residues. V was pared by 7 bases and J by 2 bases, with 10 bases between. In nucleotides, the CDR3 is TGTGCCAGCACGGGGGCGAACACAGATACGCAGTATTTT. It translates to CASTGANTDTQYF.

The chain links TRBV20-1 to TRBJ1-2, with 8 bases lining up with TRBD1. Losses at the gene ends were 6 bases for V and 8 bases for J; bases not matched to a gene: 20. CDR1 is DFQATT, CDR2 SNEGSKA, per germline (reference sequence). The CDR3 sequence is 16 residues long. The DNA of the CDR3 is TGCAGTGCACACGAGAGACAGGGGAGGGGATCGGACGGCTACACCTTC. Amino acid sequence: CSAHERQGRGSDGYTF.

V usage is TRBV7-6 and J usage is TRBJ1-2, with unresolved D. V dropped 6 bases and J dropped 0 bases, with 8 bases sitting between them. The germline V gene encodes CDR1 SGHVS and CDR2 FNYEAQ. The CDR3 totals 13 residues. CDR3 amino acids: CASSKIANYGYTF. The CDR3 nucleotides read TGTGCCAGCAGTAAAATAGCTAACTATGGCTACACCTTC.

This clonotype was counted once. J is TRBJ2-7 and V is TRBV6-5; 7 nucleotides align to TRBD2. The germline V gene has CDR1 MNHEY and CDR2 SVGAGI. This CDR3 comprises 15 residues. V lost 0 bases to trimming and J lost 5 bases; unmatched junction nucleotides: 7. This CDR3 is CASSYSALADHEQYF. The CDR3 DNA follows: TGTGCCAGCAGTTACTCCGCCCTAGCGGACCACGAGCAGTACTTC.